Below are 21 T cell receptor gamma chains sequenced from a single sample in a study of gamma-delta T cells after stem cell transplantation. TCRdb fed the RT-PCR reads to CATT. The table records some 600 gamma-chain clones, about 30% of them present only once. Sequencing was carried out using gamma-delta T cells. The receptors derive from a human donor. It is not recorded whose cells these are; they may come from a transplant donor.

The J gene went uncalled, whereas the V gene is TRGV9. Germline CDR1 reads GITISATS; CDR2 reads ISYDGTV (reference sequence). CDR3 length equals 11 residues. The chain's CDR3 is CALWEVHTLFF. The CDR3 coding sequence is TGTGCCTTGTGGGAGGTGCATACGTTATTCTTT.

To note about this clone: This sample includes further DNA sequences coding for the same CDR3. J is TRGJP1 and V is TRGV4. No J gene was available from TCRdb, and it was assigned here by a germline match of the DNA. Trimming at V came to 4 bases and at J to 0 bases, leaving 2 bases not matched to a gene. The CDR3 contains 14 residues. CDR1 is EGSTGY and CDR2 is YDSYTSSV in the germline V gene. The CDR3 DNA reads TGTGCCACCTGGGACTATACCACTGGTTGGTTCAAGATATTT. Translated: CATWDYTTGWFKIF.

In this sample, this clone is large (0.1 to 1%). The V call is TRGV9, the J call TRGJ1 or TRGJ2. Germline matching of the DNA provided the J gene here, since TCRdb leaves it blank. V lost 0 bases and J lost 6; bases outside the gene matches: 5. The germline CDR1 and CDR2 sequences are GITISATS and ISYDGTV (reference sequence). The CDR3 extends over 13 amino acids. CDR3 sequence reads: CALWEVHCYKKLF. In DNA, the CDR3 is TGTGCCTTGTGGGAGGTGCACTGTTATAAGAAACTCTTT.

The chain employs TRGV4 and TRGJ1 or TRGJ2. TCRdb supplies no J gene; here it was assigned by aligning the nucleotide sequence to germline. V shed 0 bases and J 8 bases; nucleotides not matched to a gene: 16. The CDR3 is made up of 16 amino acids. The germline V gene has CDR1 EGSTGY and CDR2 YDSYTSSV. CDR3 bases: TGTGCCACCTGGGATGGGGGAGGAGATTTGCATCATAAGAAACTCTTT. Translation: CATWDGGGDLHHKKLF.

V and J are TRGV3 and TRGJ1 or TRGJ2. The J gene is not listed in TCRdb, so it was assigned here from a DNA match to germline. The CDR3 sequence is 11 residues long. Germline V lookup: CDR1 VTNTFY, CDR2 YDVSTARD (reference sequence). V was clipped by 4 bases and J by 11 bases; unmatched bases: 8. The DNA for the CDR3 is TGTGCCACCTGGGAACTCCCCGAGAAACTCTTT. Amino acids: CATWELPEKLF.

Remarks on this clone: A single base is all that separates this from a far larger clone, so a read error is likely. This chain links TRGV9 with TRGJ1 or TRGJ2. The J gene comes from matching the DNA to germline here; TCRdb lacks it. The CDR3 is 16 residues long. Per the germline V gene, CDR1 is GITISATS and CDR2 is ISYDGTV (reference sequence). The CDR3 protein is CALWGVQSPPGYKKLF. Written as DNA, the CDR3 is TGTGCCTTGTGGGGGGTGCAATCTCCTCCAGGTTATAAGAAACTCTTT.

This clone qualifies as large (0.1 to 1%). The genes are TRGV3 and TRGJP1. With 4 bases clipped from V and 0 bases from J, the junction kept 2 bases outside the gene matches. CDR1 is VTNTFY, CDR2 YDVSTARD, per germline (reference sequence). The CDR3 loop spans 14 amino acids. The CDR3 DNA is TGTGCCACCTGGGAGGATACCACTGGTTGGTTCAAGATATTT. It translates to CATWEDTTGWFKIF.

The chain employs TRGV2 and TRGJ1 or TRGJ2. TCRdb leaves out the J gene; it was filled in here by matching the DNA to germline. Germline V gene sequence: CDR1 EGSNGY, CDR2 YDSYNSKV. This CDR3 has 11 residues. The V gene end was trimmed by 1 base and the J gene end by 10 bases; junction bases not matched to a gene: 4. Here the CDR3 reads CATWDGGKKLF. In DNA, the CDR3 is TGTGCCACCTGGGACGGAGGGAAGAAACTCTTT.

The CDR3 here is CATWDESSDWIKTF. In DNA form, the CDR3 reads TGTGCCACCTGGGACGAGAGTAGTGATTGGATCAAGACGTTT. The rearrangement uses TRGV2 and TRGJP2. TCRdb leaves out the J gene; it was filled in here by matching the DNA to germline. Germline assignment: CDR1 EGSNGY and CDR2 YDSYNSKV. The CDR3 spans 14 residues. Unmatched junction bases numbered 2, after V lost 2 bases and J lost 2 bases.

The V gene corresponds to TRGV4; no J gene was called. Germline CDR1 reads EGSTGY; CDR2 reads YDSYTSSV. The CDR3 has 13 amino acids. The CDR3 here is CATWDGPGYKRLF. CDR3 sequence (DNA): TGTGCCACCTGGGATGGGCCCGGGTATAAGAGACTCTTT.

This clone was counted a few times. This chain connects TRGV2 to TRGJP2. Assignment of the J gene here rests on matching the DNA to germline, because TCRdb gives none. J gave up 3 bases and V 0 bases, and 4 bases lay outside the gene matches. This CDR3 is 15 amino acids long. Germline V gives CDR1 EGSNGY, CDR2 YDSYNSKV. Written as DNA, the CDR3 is TGTGCCACCTGGGACGGGCTGGGTAGTGATTGGATCAAGACGTTT. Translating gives CATWDGLGSDWIKTF.

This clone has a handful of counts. The DNA for the CDR3 is TGTGCCACCTGTTATAGTTGGATCAAGACGTTT. Protein sequence: CATCYSWIKTF. The J gene is TRGJP2, the V gene TRGV2. TCRdb lists no J gene, so it was determined here by aligning the DNA to germline. CDR3 size: 11 residues. Trimming at V came to 7 bases and at J to 10 bases, leaving 6 bases not matched to a gene. Germline V CDR1 and CDR2: EGSNGY, YDSYNSKV.

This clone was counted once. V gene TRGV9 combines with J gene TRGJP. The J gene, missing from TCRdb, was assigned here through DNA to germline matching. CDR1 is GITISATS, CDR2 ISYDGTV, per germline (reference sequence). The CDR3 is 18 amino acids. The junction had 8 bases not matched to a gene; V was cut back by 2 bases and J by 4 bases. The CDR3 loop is CALWEALKQELGKKIKVF. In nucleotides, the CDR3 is TGTGCCTTGTGGGAGGCCCTAAAACAAGAGTTGGGCAAAAAAATCAAGGTATTT.

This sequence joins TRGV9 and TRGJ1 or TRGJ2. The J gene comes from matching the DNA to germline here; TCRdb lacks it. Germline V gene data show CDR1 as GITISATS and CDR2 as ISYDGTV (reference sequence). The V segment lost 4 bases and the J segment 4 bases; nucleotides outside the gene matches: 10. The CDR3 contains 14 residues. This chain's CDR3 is CALWDSGLYYKKLF. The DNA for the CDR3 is TGTGCCTTGTGGGATTCCGGGCTGTATTATAAGAAACTCTTT.

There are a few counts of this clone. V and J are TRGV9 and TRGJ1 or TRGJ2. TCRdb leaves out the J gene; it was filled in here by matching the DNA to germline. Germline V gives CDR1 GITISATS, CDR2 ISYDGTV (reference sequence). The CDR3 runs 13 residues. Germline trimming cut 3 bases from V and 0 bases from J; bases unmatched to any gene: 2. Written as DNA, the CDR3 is TGTGCCTTGTGGGAGCAGAATTATTATAAGAAACTCTTT. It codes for CALWEQNYYKKLF.

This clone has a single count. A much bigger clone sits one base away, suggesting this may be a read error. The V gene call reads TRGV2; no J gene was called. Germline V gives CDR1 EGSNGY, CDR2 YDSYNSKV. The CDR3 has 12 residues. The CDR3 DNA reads TGTGCCACCTGGGACGGGCCAAGGGAGAAGCTCTTT. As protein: CATWDGPREKLF.

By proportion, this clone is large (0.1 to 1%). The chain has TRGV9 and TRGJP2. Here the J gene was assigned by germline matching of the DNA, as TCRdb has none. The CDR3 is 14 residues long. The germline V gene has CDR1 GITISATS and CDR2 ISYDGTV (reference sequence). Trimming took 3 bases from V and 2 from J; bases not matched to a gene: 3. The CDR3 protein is CALWEPSSDWIKTF. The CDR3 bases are TGTGCCTTGTGGGAGCCGAGTAGTGATTGGATCAAGACGTTT.

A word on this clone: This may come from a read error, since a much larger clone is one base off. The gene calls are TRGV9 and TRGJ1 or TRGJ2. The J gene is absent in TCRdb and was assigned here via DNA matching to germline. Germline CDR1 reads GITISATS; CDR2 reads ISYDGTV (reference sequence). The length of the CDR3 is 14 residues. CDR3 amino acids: CTLWEVLGYYKKLF. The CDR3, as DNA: TGTACCTTGTGGGAGGTGCTAGGTTATTATAAGAAACTCTTT.

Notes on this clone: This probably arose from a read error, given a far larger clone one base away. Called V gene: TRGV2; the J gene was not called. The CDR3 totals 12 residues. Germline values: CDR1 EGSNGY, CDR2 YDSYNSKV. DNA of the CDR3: TGTGCCACCTGGGACGGGCAGGGTAAGGAACTCTTT. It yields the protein CATWDGQGKELF.

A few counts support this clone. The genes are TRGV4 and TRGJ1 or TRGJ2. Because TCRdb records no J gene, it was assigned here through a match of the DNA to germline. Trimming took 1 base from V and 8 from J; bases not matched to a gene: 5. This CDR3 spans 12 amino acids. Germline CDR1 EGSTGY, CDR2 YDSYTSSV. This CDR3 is CATWDGPNKKLF. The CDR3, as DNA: TGTGCCACCTGGGATGGCCCAAATAAGAAACTCTTT.

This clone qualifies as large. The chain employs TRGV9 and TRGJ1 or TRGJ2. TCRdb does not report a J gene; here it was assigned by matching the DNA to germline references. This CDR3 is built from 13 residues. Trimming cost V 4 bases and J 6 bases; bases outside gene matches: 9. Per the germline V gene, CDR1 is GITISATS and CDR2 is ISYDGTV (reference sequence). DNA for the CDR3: TGTGCCTTGTGGGATCTGCTGGGTTATAAGAAACTCTTT. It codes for CALWDLLGYKKLF.